What follows are 15 T cell receptor beta chains derived from one specimen sequenced in a study of PD-1 blockade in classical Hodgkin lymphoma (dated by TCRdb to 2019 to 2021). The time point label of this sample denotes: cycle 1 day 1 (C1D1), immediately before nivolumab initiation. Every trial patient had relapsed following autologous stem cell transplantation, and prior brentuximab vedotin exposure was what differed among cohorts A, B and C. The method behind the library was the immunoSEQ multiplex PCR assay. Not all clones reach the TCRdb copy of this immuneACCESS table, which keeps in-frame sequences only. Checked studies attribute under half of the gap to unresolved V genes and leave the rest unexplained. The sample data list about 19,000 clones, and roughly 80% of these were observed just once. The leading ten clones occupy about 5.9% of the sample. Material: peripheral blood mononuclear cells (PBMCs), obtained at baseline. Receptors originate from a human donor with classical Hodgkin lymphoma.

The V and J genes are TRBV5-4 and TRBJ1-1, with D possibly being TRBD1 (6 bases). V was clipped by 6 bases and J by 2 bases, with 17 bases between them. The CDR3 is 15 residues long. The germline CDR1 and CDR2 sequences are SGHNT and YYREEE (reference sequence). The CDR3 DNA reads TGTGCCAGCACCCTCACGGCAGGGGTAAACACTGAAGCTTTCTTT. The encoded protein is CASTLTAGVNTEAFF.

The chain links TRBV6-5 to TRBJ1-3; 7 bases align to TRBD1. Germline V gene lookup returns CDR1 MNHEY and CDR2 SVGAGI. This CDR3 is 15 amino acids long. Trimming took 4 bases from V and 0 from J; bases not matched to a gene: 3. CDR3: CASSFTGASGNTIYF. The CDR3 DNA reads as TGTGCCAGCAGTTTTACAGGGGCCTCTGGAAACACCATATATTTT.

V gene TRBV18 combines with J gene TRBJ1-3; possibly TRBD1 for D (6 bases). V was clipped by 0 bases and J by 3 bases, with 12 bases between them. Germline V gene sequence: CDR1 KGHSH, CDR2 LQKENI. The CDR3 is 16 amino acids. The CDR3 loop is CASSPPVIRGGNTIYF. The CDR3 DNA sequence: TGTGCCAGCTCACCACCCGTAATCAGGGGTGGAAACACCATATATTTT.

This clone was seen more than once but under ten times. The chain has TRBV7-9 and TRBJ2-7; D possibly matches TRBD1 or TRBD2 (5 bases each). Germline CDR1 SEHNR, CDR2 FQNEAQ (reference sequence). Trimming cost V 1 base and J 7 bases, with 8 bases left between them. This CDR3 has 12 residues. In DNA form, the CDR3 reads TGTGCCAGCAGCTTAGGAGGGGAGGAGCAGTACTTC. Encoded protein: CASSLGGEEQYF.

V is TRBV27 and J is TRBJ1-1, with a weak D call TRBD1 (5 bases). The germline V and J ends were trimmed by 3 bases and 4 bases, with 12 bases remaining between them. Germline assignment: CDR1 MNHEY and CDR2 SMNVEV (reference sequence). The CDR3 length is 14 residues. CDR3 DNA: TGTGCCAGCAGTTTGGGGGGGTCGGGCACTGAAGCTTTCTTT. It translates to CASSLGGSGTEAFF.

The rearrangement links TRBV6-6 to TRBJ2-7, with a weak D call TRBD2 (5 bases). This CDR3 spans 13 amino acids. The V end was cut by 8 bases, the J end by 1 base, with 12 bases between. CDR1 and CDR2 (germline): MNHNY, SVGAGI (reference sequence). The CDR3 sequence is CASLEEASYEQYF. CDR3 nucleotide sequence: TGTGCCAGCCTAGAGGAGGCTTCCTACGAGCAGTACTTC.

V usage is TRBV7-3 and J usage is TRBJ2-5; TRBD1 or TRBD2 may be the D gene (6 bases each). Trimming cost V 0 bases and J 9 bases, with 8 bases left between them. The CDR3 sequence is 12 residues long. Germline-derived CDR1 and CDR2 are SGHTA and FQGTGA. CDR3 amino acids: CASSLTEGAQYF. The CDR3 region has the DNA TGTGCCAGCAGCTTAACGGAGGGGGCCCAGTACTTC.

This clone showed up just once. The chain carries TRBV7-9 and TRBJ1-1; tentatively, D is TRBD1 (5 bases). This CDR3 spans 16 amino acids. Germline V gene data show CDR1 as SEHNR and CDR2 as FQNEAQ (reference sequence). V was cut by 2 bases and J by 5 bases, with 18 bases left in between. The CDR3 loop is CASSLKASLGGTEAFF. The DNA of the CDR3 is TGTGCCAGCAGCTTAAAGGCTTCGCTTGGGGGAACTGAAGCTTTCTTT.

This sequence joins TRBV19 and TRBJ1-1; the match to TRBD1 covers 7 bases. Germline V lookup: CDR1 LNHDA, CDR2 SQIVND (reference sequence). The CDR3 totals 18 residues. J lost 0 bases, V lost 0 bases, and 10 bases had no gene match. This chain's CDR3 is CASSIDTERGRMNTEAFF. In nucleotides, the CDR3 is TGTGCCAGTAGTATAGATACAGAAAGGGGGCGGATGAACACTGAAGCTTTCTTT. Full variable domain (missing parts from reference TRBV19 and TRBJ1-1): DGGITQSPKYLFRKEGQNVTLSCEQNLNHDAMYWYRQDPGQGLRLIYYSQIVNDFQKGDIAEGYSVSREKKESFPLTVTSAQKNPTAFYLCASSIDTERGRMNTEAFFGQGTRLTVV.

In this sample, this clone turned up once. This rearrangement joins TRBV19 to TRBJ2-7; D is possibly TRBD1 (6 bases). Germline lookup yields CDR1 LNHDA and CDR2 SQIVND (reference sequence). The CDR3 covers 14 residues. The V end was cut by 3 bases, the J end by 3 bases, with 12 bases between. CDR3 in DNA: TGTGCCAGTAGTATTATGGCCAGGGGCTACGAGCAGTACTTC. It specifies CASSIMARGYEQYF.

The rearrangement links TRBV9 to TRBJ2-2; D is possibly TRBD1 (6 bases). Germline V gives CDR1 SGDLS, CDR2 YYNGEE. The CDR3 consists of 17 residues. V was pared by 1 base and J by 0 bases, with 13 bases between. The CDR3 coding sequence is TGTGCCAGCAGCGTAACATACAACAGGGCGAACACCGGGGAGCTGTTTTTT. As protein: CASSVTYNRANTGELFF.

The gene calls are TRBV5-4 and TRBJ1-1; D unresolved. CDR3 length: 14 residues. The germline V gene encodes CDR1 SGHNT and CDR2 YYREEE (reference sequence). Trimming cost V 2 bases and J 1 base, with 9 bases left between them. CDR3 DNA: TGTGCCAGCAGCTTTTCTGCAGGGAACACTGAAGCTTTCTTT. Its protein is CASSFSAGNTEAFF.

This sequence joins TRBV2 and TRBJ2-1; D unresolved. The ends were cut back, 1 base at V and 0 bases at J, with 7 bases in the middle. Germline V gene lookup returns CDR1 SNHLY and CDR2 FYNNEI. The CDR3 spans 15 residues. DNA of the CDR3: TGTGCCAGCAGTGAAGGATACAACTCCTACAATGAGCAGTTCTTC. Translated, it gives CASSEGYNSYNEQFF.

The V call is TRBV28, the J call TRBJ2-7, with 10 bases aligning to TRBD1. Per the germline V gene, CDR1 is MDHEN and CDR2 is SYDVKM. The J segment lost 4 bases and the V segment lost 8 bases, leaving 14 bases of the junction unmatched. The CDR3 extends over 16 amino acids. CDR3 nucleotide sequence: TGTGCCAGCCATCCCCAAGGGGGACAGGGGTTATACGAGCAGTACTTC. Translating it yields CASHPQGGQGLYEQYF.

This clone was recorded only once. V usage is TRBV7-2 and J usage is TRBJ2-1; D remains unclear. CDR3 size: 13 residues. V lost 0 bases and J 6 bases, leaving 6 bases between the germline ends. Germline loops: CDR1 SGHTA, CDR2 FQGNSA. CDR3 sequence: CASSLADANEQFF. DNA of the CDR3: TGTGCCAGCAGCTTAGCGGACGCCAATGAGCAGTTCTTC. Looking up the rest from reference TRBV7-2 and TRBJ2-1 gives the full variable domain: GAGVSQSPSNKVTEKGKDVELRCDPISGHTALYWYRQSLGQGLEFLIYFQGNSAPDKSGLPSDRFSAERTGGSVSTLTIQRTQQEDSAVYLCASSLADANEQFFGPGTRLTVL.